The 30 T cell receptor beta chains given below trace back to one sample, sequenced in a study of blood T cell repertoires in COVID-19. Measured with immunoSEQ multiplex PCR; TCRdb has only the in-frame clones, and not every one. The data show roughly 86,000 clones, approximately 86% seen once. Source material: peripheral blood. Source of these receptors: a middle-aged man with acute or convalescent COVID-19.

This chain uses TRBV19 with TRBJ1-5, with 7 bases fitting TRBD1. This CDR3 has 13 residues. J was trimmed by 7 bases and V by 6 bases; bases with no gene match: 6. CDR1 and CDR2 from the germline V gene are LNHDA and SQIVND (reference sequence). The CDR3 loop is CASRLGGGQPQHF. Here the CDR3 DNA reads TGTGCCAGTAGGTTAGGGGGCGGGCAGCCCCAGCATTTT.

The V and J genes are TRBV6-1 and TRBJ2-5; 8 bases agree with TRBD1. J was trimmed by 5 bases and V by 4 bases; bases with no gene match: 15. Germline V gene data show CDR1 as MNHNS and CDR2 as SASEGT. The CDR3 runs to 17 residues. The CDR3 spells CASSAQGAQFQGETQYF. CDR3 DNA: TGTGCCAGCAGTGCTCAGGGGGCGCAGTTCCAGGGGGAGACCCAGTACTTC.

J is TRBJ1-6 and V is TRBV30; possibly TRBD1 for D (6 bases). CDR1 is GTSNPN and CDR2 is SVGIG in the germline V gene (reference sequence). The CDR3 contains 13 residues. Trimming shortened V by 1 base and J by 6 bases, and 7 bases separated the two germline ends. The DNA of the CDR3 is TGTGCCTGGAGTGGAGGGGGTAATTCACCCCTCCACTTT. Protein: CAWSGGGNSPLHF.

The chain has TRBV18 and TRBJ1-5, with D possibly being TRBD1 (5 bases). Germline CDR1 KGHSH, CDR2 LQKENI. V gave up 3 bases and J gave up 5 bases, with 14 bases separating them. The CDR3 is 15 amino acids. DNA for the CDR3: TGTGCCAGCTCACCCGGTTGGGGCATTGATCAGCCCCAGCATTTT. As protein: CASSPGWGIDQPQHF.

The chain recombines TRBV14 with TRBJ2-7; 9 bases are shared with TRBD1. J lost 7 bases, V lost 1 base, and 5 bases had no gene match. This CDR3 has 14 residues. CDR1 is SGHDN and CDR2 is FVKESK in the germline V gene. The CDR3 here is CASSQVRTGVEQYF. The CDR3 bases are TGTGCCAGCAGCCAAGTGCGGACAGGGGTAGAGCAGTACTTC.

The chain combines TRBV6-1 with TRBJ1-5; the match to TRBD1 covers 9 bases. The V gene's germline CDR1 is MNHNS and CDR2 SASEGT. CDR3 size: 19 residues. V was clipped by 2 bases and J by 4 bases; unmatched bases: 15. In DNA form, the CDR3 reads TGTGCCAGCAGTGAATTTTCAGCCGGGACAGGGAGGAAAAATCAGCCCCAGCATTTT. Translating gives CASSEFSAGTGRKNQPQHF.

V gene TRBV4-1 combines with J gene TRBJ2-2; 9 nucleotides match TRBD1. The CDR3 sequence is 16 residues long. The V and J ends lost 2 bases and 6 bases, in that order; junction bases with no gene match: 7. Germline CDR1 and CDR2: MGHRA and YSYEKL. Here the CDR3 reads CASSQPGQGGAGELFF. The CDR3 DNA reads as TGCGCCAGCAGCCAACCGGGACAGGGTGGGGCCGGGGAGCTGTTTTTT.

This rearrangement joins TRBV7-2 to TRBJ1-2; 11 nucleotides line up with TRBD1. V gave up 5 bases and J gave up 7 bases; unmatched junction bases: 12. From germline, CDR1 is SGHTA and CDR2 FQGNSA. CDR3 length equals 16 residues. In DNA, the CDR3 is TGTGCCAGCAGCACTGGGACAGGGGGTGCCTCGGGTGGCTACACCTTC. Translation gives CASSTGTGGASGGYTF.

The rearrangement joins TRBV2 to TRBJ2-3, with 8 bases fitting TRBD2. J lost 6 bases, V lost 8 bases, and 16 bases had no gene match. Germline V CDR1 and CDR2: SNHLY, FYNNEI. This CDR3 is 16 amino acids long. The CDR3 nucleotides are TGTGCCAGCGTCGGGGGGGCCGGTGCAGGTTTGGATACGCAGTATTTT. This codes for CASVGGAGAGLDTQYF.

The chain uses TRBV6-6 and TRBJ1-4, with 9 bases that match TRBD1. The CDR3 runs 18 residues. The germline V gene has CDR1 MNHNY and CDR2 SVGAGI (reference sequence). Trimming removed 5 bases from V and 3 bases from J; junction bases left unmatched: 13. The CDR3 loop is CASSPHVPGQGPNEKLFF. CDR3 nucleotides: TGTGCCAGCAGTCCACACGTCCCGGGACAGGGTCCTAATGAAAAACTGTTTTTT.

This chain links TRBV19 with TRBJ1-5; D unresolved. The CDR3 extends over 13 amino acids. V gave up 7 bases and J gave up 6 bases, with 13 bases separating them. Germline V gene data show CDR1 as LNHDA and CDR2 as SQIVND (reference sequence). This CDR3 reads CASKFGVGQPQHF. In DNA form, the CDR3 reads TGTGCCAGTAAGTTCGGGGTCGGTCAGCCCCAGCATTTT.

The genes are TRBV6-6 and TRBJ2-5; the D gene is possibly TRBD2 (6 bases). The CDR3 sequence is 16 residues long. Trimming left V 0 bases short and J 0 bases short, with 11 bases between. Germline lookup yields CDR1 MNHNY and CDR2 SVGAGI (reference sequence). CDR3 loop: CASSYSRTSNQETQYF. For the CDR3, the DNA is TGTGCCAGCAGTTACTCTCGCACTAGCAACCAAGAGACCCAGTACTTC.

V is TRBV20-1 and J is TRBJ2-1; 11 positions match TRBD2. The CDR3 sequence is 14 residues long. V gave up 3 bases and J gave up 4 bases; unmatched junction bases: 2. The germline V gene encodes CDR1 DFQATT and CDR2 SNEGSKA (reference sequence). The CDR3 sequence: CSASGTSGYNEQFF. CDR3 sequence (DNA): TGCAGTGCTAGTGGGACTAGCGGATACAATGAGCAGTTCTTC.

This chain uses TRBV27 with TRBJ1-2; 12 bases fit TRBD1. Germline CDR1 is MNHEY and CDR2 is SMNVEV (reference sequence). CDR3 length equals 19 residues. After removal of 3 bases from V and 7 bases from J, the junction contained 18 bases not matched to a gene. The CDR3 loop reads CASSFSAGTGGRTVGGYTF. CDR3 bases: TGTGCCAGCAGTTTCTCCGCGGGGACAGGGGGCCGAACAGTGGGTGGCTACACCTTC.

This chain connects TRBV2 to TRBJ1-6; a possible D gene is TRBD1 (5 bases). The CDR3 is 16 residues long. Germline V gene data show CDR1 as SNHLY and CDR2 as FYNNEI. The ends were cut back, 8 bases at V and 4 bases at J, with 18 bases in the middle. The CDR3, as DNA: TGTGCCAGCCGGGGGTTGGATCAGAGTTATAATTCACCCCTCCACTTT. Translation gives CASRGLDQSYNSPLHF.

This CDR3 is CASSFNRATGELFF. CDR3 DNA: TGTGCCAGCAGCTTCAACAGAGCTACCGGGGAGCTGTTTTTT. The rearrangement uses TRBV7-9 and TRBJ2-2; no firm D call. Looked up from germline, CDR1 is SEHNR and CDR2 is FQNEAQ (reference sequence). The CDR3 covers 14 residues. V was clipped by 3 bases and J by 5 bases, with 10 bases between them.

The CDR3: CASSHSDSPLHF. DNA for the CDR3: TGTGCCAGCAGCCATAGTGATTCACCCCTCCACTTT. The V call is TRBV12-3 or TRBV12-4, the J call TRBJ1-6; no definite D call. There are 12 residues in the CDR3. V shed 6 bases and J shed 8 bases, with 8 bases lying between them.

This clone was seen more than once but under ten times. V and J are TRBV6-1 and TRBJ2-1; D gene unclear. Trimming took 3 bases from V and 7 from J, leaving 10 bases between them. CDR3 length: 13 amino acids. CDR1 is MNHNS, CDR2 SASEGT, per germline. The CDR3 reads CASSDLEENEQFF. DNA of the CDR3: TGTGCCAGCAGTGATTTAGAGGAGAATGAGCAGTTCTTC.

V usage is TRBV2 and J usage is TRBJ2-7; 10 bases fit TRBD2. V was pared by 10 bases and J by 5 bases, with 8 bases of the junction left unmatched. Germline CDR1 is SNHLY and CDR2 is FYNNEI. The CDR3 is 13 amino acids. The CDR3 DNA is TGTGCCACCCAGCTAGCGGGAGTCAACGAGCAGTACTTC. Amino acid sequence: CATQLAGVNEQYF. Full variable domain (rest looked up from reference TRBV2 and TRBJ2-7): EPEVTQTPSHQVTQMGQEVILRCVPISNHLYFYWYRQILGQKVEFLVSFYNNEISEKSEIFDDQFSVERPDGSNFTLKIRSTKLEDSAMYFCATQLAGVNEQYFGPGTRLTVT.

The V and J genes are TRBV6-6 and TRBJ2-3; 11 bases map to TRBD1. V was clipped by 7 bases and J by 0 bases; unmatched bases: 6. The length of the CDR3 is 16 residues. CDR1 is MNHNY and CDR2 is SVGAGI in the germline V gene (reference sequence). The CDR3 DNA follows: TGTGCCAGCAACCCGCGGGACAGGGGGAGCACAGATACGCAGTATTTT. Amino acid sequence: CASNPRDRGSTDTQYF.

This clone was recorded only once. The V gene is TRBV3-1 (or the pseudogene TRBV3-2), the J gene TRBJ2-7; the D is unclear. V was cut by 2 bases and J by 0 bases, with 8 bases left in between. The CDR3 spans 14 residues. Germline V gene lookup returns CDR1 LGHDT and CDR2 YNNKEL (reference sequence). CDR3 in amino acids: CASSQKTPSYEQYF. The CDR3 nucleotides read TGTGCCAGCAGCCAAAAGACTCCCTCCTACGAGCAGTACTTC.

This clone was detected only a few times. V usage is TRBV5-1 and J usage is TRBJ1-2; D is uncertain. Trimming took off 0 bases at V and 3 bases at J, with 6 bases between the two ends. This CDR3 comprises 13 residues. CDR1 and CDR2 (germline): SGHRS, YFSETQ. The CDR3 nucleotides read TGCGCCAGCAGCTTGGAACATGACTATGGCTACACCTTC. This encodes CASSLEHDYGYTF.

V usage is TRBV5-4 and J usage is TRBJ1-5, with D hard to call. Deletions cut 4 bases from V and 7 bases from J, with 15 bases between. Germline V CDR1 and CDR2: SGHNT, YYREEE (reference sequence). The CDR3 contains 14 residues. CDR3 in DNA: TGTGCCAGCAGCCTGGACGGGGAGAGACAGCCCCAGCATTTT. Translating it yields CASSLDGERQPQHF.

This clone was recorded a few times. The genes are TRBV18 and TRBJ2-7, with TRBD1 matching 7 bases. J was trimmed by 5 bases and V by 4 bases; bases with no gene match: 8. The CDR3 covers 14 residues. CDR1 KGHSH and CDR2 LQKENI come from the germline V gene. This chain's CDR3 is CASSRGRQGDEQYF. The CDR3 nucleotides are TGTGCCAGCTCACGGGGAAGACAGGGTGACGAGCAGTACTTC.

The chain carries TRBV5-6 and TRBJ2-5; no clear D. CDR1 SGHDT and CDR2 YYEEEE come from the germline V gene. Trimming took 0 bases from V and 5 from J, leaving 8 bases between them. The CDR3 is made up of 13 amino acids. This chain's CDR3 is CASSLDTSETQYF. The CDR3 bases are TGTGCCAGCAGCTTGGACACATCGGAGACCCAGTACTTC.

J is TRBJ1-4 and V is TRBV7-9, with D perhaps matching TRBD1 (5 bases). V was clipped by 2 bases and J by 3 bases, with 13 bases between them. This CDR3 has 16 residues. CDR1 and CDR2 (germline): SEHNR, FQNEAQ (reference sequence). CDR3 bases: TGTGCCAGCAGCTTACGAAGGGGTAGGGCTAATGAAAAACTGTTTTTT. It translates to CASSLRRGRANEKLFF. Drawing the rest from reference TRBV7-9 and TRBJ1-4, the complete variable domain is DTGVSQNPRHKITKRGQNVTFRCDPISEHNRLYWYRQTLGQGPEFLTYFQNEAQLEKSRLLSDRFSAERPKGSFSTLEIQRTEQGDSAMYLCASSLRRGRANEKLFFGSGTQLSVL.

DNA of the CDR3: TGTGCCAGCAGCGTAGCGGACCAAGAGACCCAGTACTTC. As protein: CASSVADQETQYF. The rearrangement joins TRBV9 to TRBJ2-5; D unresolved. The V gene's germline CDR1 is SGDLS and CDR2 YYNGEE. This CDR3 region has 13 residues. Trimming left V 0 bases short and J 0 bases short, with 3 bases between.

The chain employs TRBV11-3 and TRBJ2-1; 7 nucleotides align to TRBD1. Germline V CDR1 and CDR2: SGHNT, YENEEA. J gave up 9 bases and V 6 bases, and 8 bases lay outside the gene matches. This CDR3 has 13 residues. The CDR3 protein is CASSPTGTGEQFF. CDR3 in DNA: TGTGCCAGCAGTCCGACAGGGACGGGTGAGCAGTTCTTC.

V gene TRBV5-8 combines with J gene TRBJ1-6; TRBD1 aligns across 7 bases. V lost 3 bases to trimming and J lost 14 bases; unmatched junction nucleotides: 14. In germline, CDR1 is SGHTS, CDR2 YDEGEE. CDR3 length: 15 amino acids. The CDR3 reads CASSSLSGQPPTLHF. The CDR3 DNA follows: TGTGCCAGCAGCTCCCTCTCGGGACAGCCGCCAACCCTCCACTTT.

This clone was recorded a few times. V and J are TRBV2 and TRBJ1-2; D is ambiguous. CDR1 is SNHLY, CDR2 FYNNEI, per germline. Trimming pared 3 bases from V and 5 bases from J, leaving 19 bases between. This CDR3 spans 16 amino acids. The CDR3 nucleotides read TGTGCCAGCAGTGATAGTTTGGTATCTTGGCGGTATGGCTACACCTTC. It encodes CASSDSLVSWRYGYTF.